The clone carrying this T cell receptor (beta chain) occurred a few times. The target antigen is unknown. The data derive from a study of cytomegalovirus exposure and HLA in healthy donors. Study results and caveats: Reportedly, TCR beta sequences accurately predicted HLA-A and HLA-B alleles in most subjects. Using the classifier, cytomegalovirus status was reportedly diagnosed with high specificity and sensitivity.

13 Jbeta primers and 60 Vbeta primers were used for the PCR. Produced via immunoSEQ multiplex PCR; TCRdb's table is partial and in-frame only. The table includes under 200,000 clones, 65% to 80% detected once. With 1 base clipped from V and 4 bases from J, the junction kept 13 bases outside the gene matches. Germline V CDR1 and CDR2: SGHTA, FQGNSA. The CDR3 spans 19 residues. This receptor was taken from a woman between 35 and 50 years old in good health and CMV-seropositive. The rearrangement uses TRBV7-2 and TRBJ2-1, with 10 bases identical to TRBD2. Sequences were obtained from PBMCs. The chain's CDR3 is CASSLEASGSQLGYNEQFF. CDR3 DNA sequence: TGTGCCAGCAGCTTAGAGGCTAGCGGGAGCCAACTGGGGTACAATGAGCAGTTCTTC.